Listed here is a single T cell receptor beta chain. The antigen is undetermined. The junction departs from the called germline gene at one end, perhaps through a read error. The data originate from a study of T cells in Graves' hyperthyroidism and ophthalmopathy. General study findings and limits: Classification by a 13 V-J model distinguished ophthalmopathy from stable hyperthyroidism.

From germline, CDR1 is KGHSH and CDR2 LQKENI. The CDR3 has 15 residues. At least 3 on the Clinical Activity Score was recorded for ophthalmopathy patients, who also had NOSPECS grade at least 4 and duration under 3 months. Amplified TCR beta CDR3 regions derived from RNA transcripts. Researchers ran a first-round RT-PCR on the TCR CDR3 using the HTBI primer set. TCRdb analysed the multiplex PCR reads with MiXCR anew, one entry per CDR3 protein. The sample has 300,000 to 450,000 distinct CDR3 sequences, less than 20% seen once. This receptor was taken from a man younger than 35 with Graves' ophthalmopathy. Sample: blood. The J gene is TRBJ2-4, the V gene TRBV18; D is perhaps TRBD1 (5 bases). CDR3 loop: CASSPLAQGKNIQYF. The CDR3 DNA sequence: TGTGCCAGCTCGCCACTTGCTCAGGGTAAAAACATTCAGTACTTC.